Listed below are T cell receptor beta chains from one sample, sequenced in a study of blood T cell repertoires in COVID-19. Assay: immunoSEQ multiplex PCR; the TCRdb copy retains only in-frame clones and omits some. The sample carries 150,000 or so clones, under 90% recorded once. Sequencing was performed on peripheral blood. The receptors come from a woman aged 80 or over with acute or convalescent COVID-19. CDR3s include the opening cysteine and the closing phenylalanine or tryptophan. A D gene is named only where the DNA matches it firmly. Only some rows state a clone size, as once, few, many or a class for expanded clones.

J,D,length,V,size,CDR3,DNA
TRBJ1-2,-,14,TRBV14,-,CASSQAAANYGYTF,TGTGCCAGCAGCCAAGCCGCGGCTAACTATGGCTACACCTTC
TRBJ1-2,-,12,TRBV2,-,CASSEPGYGYTF,TGTGCCAGCAGTGAACCAGGGTATGGCTACACCTTC
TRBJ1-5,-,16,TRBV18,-,CASSPPGAQGNQPQHF,TGTGCCAGCTCACCACCGGGGGCGCAGGGCAATCAGCCCCAGCATTTT
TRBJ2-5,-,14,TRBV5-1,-,CASSLWSGSGTQYF,TGCGCCAGCAGCTTGTGGTCAGGGTCAGGGACCCAGTACTTC
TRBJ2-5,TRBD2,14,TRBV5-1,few,CASSFEAGQETQYF,TGCGCCAGCAGCTTTGAAGCGGGGCAAGAGACCCAGTACTTC
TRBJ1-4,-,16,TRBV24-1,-,CATSSASGDNLEKLFF,TGTGCCACCAGTTCTGCCTCCGGGGACAACCTTGAAAAACTGTTTTTT
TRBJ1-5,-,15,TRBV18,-,CASSPPGRSNQPQHF,TGTGCCAGCTCACCACCGGGGCGCAGCAATCAGCCCCAGCATTTT
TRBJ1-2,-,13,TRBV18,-,CASSRDVPYGYTF,TGTGCCAGCTCAAGAGATGTCCCCTATGGCTACACCTTC
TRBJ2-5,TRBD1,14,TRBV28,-,CASNPGTGEYAQYF,TGTGCCAGCAATCCCGGGACAGGGGAGTATGCCCAGTACTTC
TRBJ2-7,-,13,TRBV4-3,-,CASSQDRSYEQYF,TGCGCCAGCAGCCAAGATAGGAGCTACGAGCAGTACTTC
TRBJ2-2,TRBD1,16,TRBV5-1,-,CASSLLGQGATGELFF,TGCGCCAGCAGCCTCCTGGGACAGGGGGCCACCGGGGAGCTGTTTTTT
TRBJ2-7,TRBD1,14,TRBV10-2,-,CASSGGTGGDEQYF,TGCGCCAGCAGTGGCGGGACAGGGGGTGACGAGCAGTACTTC
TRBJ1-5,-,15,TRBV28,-,CASSSQGVLNQPQHF,TGTGCCAGCAGTTCACAGGGCGTACTCAATCAGCCCCAGCATTTT
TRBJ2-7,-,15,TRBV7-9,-,CASSLAIGLSYEQYF,TGTGCCAGCAGCTTAGCCATCGGACTCTCCTACGAGCAGTACTTC
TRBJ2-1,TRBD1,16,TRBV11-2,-,CASSSRTGVPTNEQFF,TGTGCCAGCAGCTCAAGAACAGGGGTGCCAACCAATGAGCAGTTCTTC
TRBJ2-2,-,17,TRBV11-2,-,CASSPTWAPMNTGELFF,TGTGCCAGCAGCCCCACCTGGGCCCCAATGAACACCGGGGAGCTGTTTTTT
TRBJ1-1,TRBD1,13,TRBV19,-,CASSTDRDTEAFF,TGTGCCAGTAGTACGGACAGGGACACTGAAGCTTTCTTT
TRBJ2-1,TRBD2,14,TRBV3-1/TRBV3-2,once,CASSQLAGNNEQFF,TGTGCCAGCAGCCAACTAGCGGGAAACAATGAGCAGTTCTTC
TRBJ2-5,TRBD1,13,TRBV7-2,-,CASSFPDRETQYF,TGTGCCAGCAGCTTCCCGGACAGGGAGACCCAGTACTTC
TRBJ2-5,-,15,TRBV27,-,CASRDYRGGGETQYF,TGTGCCAGCAGGGACTACAGGGGTGGGGGAGAGACCCAGTACTTC
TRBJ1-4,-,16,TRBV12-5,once,CASGLVRGGTNEKLFF,TGTGCTAGTGGTTTGGTACGGGGGGGGACTAATGAAAAACTGTTTTTT
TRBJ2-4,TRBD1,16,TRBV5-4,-,CASSFPGQGAKNIQYF,TGTGCCAGCAGCTTTCCGGGACAGGGGGCCAAAAACATTCAGTACTTC
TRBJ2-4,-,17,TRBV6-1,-,CASRENYQGLAKNIQYF,TGTGCCAGCAGGGAAAACTATCAGGGGCTAGCCAAAAACATTCAGTACTTC
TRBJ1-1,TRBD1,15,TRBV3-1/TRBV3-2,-,CASSRTGALNTEAFF,TGTGCCAGCAGCCGTACAGGGGCCTTGAACACTGAAGCTTTCTTT
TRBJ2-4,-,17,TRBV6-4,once,CASSFFTRLEVMNIQYF,TGTGCCAGCAGCTTCTTCACCCGACTTGAGGTGATGAACATTCAGTACTTC
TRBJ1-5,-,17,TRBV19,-,CASSIAFGGFSNQPQHF,TGTGCCAGTAGTATTGCCTTTGGAGGATTTAGCAATCAGCCCCAGCATTTT
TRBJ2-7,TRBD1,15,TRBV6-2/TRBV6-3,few,CASSGGTGLSYEQYF,TGTGCCAGCAGCGGCGGGACAGGTCTCTCCTACGAGCAGTACTTC
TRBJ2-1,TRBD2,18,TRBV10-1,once,CASSRSRLAGNKYNEQFF,TGCGCCAGCAGCCGCTCCAGACTAGCGGGGAATAAATACAATGAGCAGTTCTTC
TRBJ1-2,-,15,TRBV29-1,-,CSVEDRGFKGYGYTF,TGCAGCGTTGAAGATCGCGGCTTCAAAGGATATGGCTACACCTTC
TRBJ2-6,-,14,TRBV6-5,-,CASMQGGGANVLTF,TGTGCCAGCATGCAGGGTGGCGGGGCCAACGTCCTGACTTTC
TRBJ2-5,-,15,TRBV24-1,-,CATSDFGGRSETQYF,TGTGCCACCAGTGATTTTGGGGGGAGGTCTGAGACCCAGTACTTC
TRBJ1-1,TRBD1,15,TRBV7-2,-,CASSSQGARGTEAFF,TGTGCCAGCAGCTCGCAGGGGGCTCGGGGCACTGAAGCTTTCTTT
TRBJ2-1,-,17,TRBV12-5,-,CASGLVISARPYNEQFF,TGTGCTAGTGGTTTGGTAATTTCGGCTAGACCCTACAATGAGCAGTTCTTC
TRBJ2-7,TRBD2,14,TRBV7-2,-,CASTALGGNYEQYF,TGTGCCAGCACCGCACTCGGGGGGAACTACGAGCAGTACTTC
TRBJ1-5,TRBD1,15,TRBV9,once,CASSVDGQGRQPQHF,TGTGCCAGCAGCGTAGATGGACAGGGACGTCAGCCCCAGCATTTT
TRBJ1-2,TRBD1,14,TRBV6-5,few,CASIGTGLHYGYTF,TGTGCCAGCATAGGGACAGGGCTCCACTATGGCTACACCTTC
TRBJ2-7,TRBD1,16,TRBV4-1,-,CASSKVGGQGEYEQYF,TGCGCCAGCAGTAAAGTAGGGGGACAGGGGGAATACGAGCAGTACTTC
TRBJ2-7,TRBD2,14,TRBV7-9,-,CASSPSGISYEQYF,TGTGCCAGCAGCCCTAGCGGGATAAGCTACGAGCAGTACTTC
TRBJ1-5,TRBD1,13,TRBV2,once,CASDRGGNQPQHF,TGTGCCAGCGACAGGGGCGGTAATCAGCCCCAGCATTTT
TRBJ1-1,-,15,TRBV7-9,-,CASTFTPLGSTEAFF,TGTGCCAGCACTTTTACCCCTTTGGGGAGCACTGAAGCTTTCTTT
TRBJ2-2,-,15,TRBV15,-,CATRKSRGAGGELFF,TGTGCCACCAGAAAGAGCCGGGGGGCGGGCGGGGAGCTGTTTTTT
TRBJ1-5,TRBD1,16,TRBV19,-,CASSSFGTGGGQPQHF,TGTGCCAGTAGTTCCTTCGGGACAGGGGGCGGGCAGCCCCAGCATTTT
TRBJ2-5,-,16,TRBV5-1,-,CASSLSAPSLQETQYF,TGCGCCAGCAGCCTCTCCGCCCCCTCACTCCAAGAGACCCAGTACTTC
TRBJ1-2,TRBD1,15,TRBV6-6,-,CATHPGQGTPYGYTF,TGTGCCACCCACCCCGGACAGGGGACCCCCTATGGCTACACCTTC
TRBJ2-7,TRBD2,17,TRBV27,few,CASPPLRLAGFPYEQYF,TGTGCCAGCCCCCCCCTACGGCTAGCGGGGTTTCCGTACGAGCAGTACTTC
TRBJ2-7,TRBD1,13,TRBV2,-,CASLRDSSYEQYF,TGTGCCAGTTTACGGGACAGTTCCTACGAGCAGTACTTC
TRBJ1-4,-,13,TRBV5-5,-,CASSSGTNEKLFF,TGTGCCAGCAGCTCAGGGACTAATGAAAAACTGTTTTTT
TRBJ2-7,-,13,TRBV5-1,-,CASSLAPRSEQYF,TGCGCCAGCAGCTTGGCTCCGCGGTCCGAGCAGTACTTC
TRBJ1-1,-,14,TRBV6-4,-,CASTVEIKNTEAFF,TGTGCCAGCACGGTAGAGATCAAGAACACTGAAGCTTTCTTT
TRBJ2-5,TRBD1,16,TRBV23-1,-,CASSHNRDREAETQYF,TGCGCCAGCAGTCATAATCGGGACAGGGAGGCAGAGACCCAGTACTTC
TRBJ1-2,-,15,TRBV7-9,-,CASSLGTTGVYGYTF,TGTGCCAGCAGCTTAGGTACGACAGGTGTCTATGGCTACACCTTC